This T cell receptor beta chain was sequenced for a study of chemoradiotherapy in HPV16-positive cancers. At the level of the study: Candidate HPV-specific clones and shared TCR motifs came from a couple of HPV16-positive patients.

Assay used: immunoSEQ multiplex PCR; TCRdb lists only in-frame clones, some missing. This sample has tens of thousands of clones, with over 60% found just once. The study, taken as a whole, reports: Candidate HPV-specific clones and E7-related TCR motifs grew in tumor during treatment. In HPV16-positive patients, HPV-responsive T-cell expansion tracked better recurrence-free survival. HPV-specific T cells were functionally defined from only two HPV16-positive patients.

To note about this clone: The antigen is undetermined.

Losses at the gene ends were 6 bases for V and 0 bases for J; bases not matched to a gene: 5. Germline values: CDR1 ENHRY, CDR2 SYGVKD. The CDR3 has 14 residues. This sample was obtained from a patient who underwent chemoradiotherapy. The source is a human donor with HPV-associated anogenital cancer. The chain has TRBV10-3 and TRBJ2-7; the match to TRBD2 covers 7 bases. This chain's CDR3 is CAISLADSSYEQYF. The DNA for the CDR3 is TGTGCCATCAGCCTAGCGGATAGCTCCTACGAGCAGTACTTC.